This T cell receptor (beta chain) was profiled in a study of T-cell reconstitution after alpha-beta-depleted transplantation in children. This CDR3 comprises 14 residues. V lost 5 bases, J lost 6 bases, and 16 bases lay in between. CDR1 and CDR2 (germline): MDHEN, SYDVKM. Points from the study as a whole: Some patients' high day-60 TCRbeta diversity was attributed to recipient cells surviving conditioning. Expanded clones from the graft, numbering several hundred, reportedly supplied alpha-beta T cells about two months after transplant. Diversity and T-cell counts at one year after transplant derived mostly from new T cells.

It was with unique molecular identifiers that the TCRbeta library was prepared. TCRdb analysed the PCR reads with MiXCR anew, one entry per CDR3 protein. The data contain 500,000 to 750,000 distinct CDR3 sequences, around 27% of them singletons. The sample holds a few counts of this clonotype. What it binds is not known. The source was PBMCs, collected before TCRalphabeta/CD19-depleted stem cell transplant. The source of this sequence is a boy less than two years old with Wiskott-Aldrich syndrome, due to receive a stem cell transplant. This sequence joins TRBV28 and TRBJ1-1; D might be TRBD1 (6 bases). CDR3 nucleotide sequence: TGTGCCAGCAGTGCTACACAGGGTACCCCTGAAGCTTTCTTT. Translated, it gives CASSATQGTPEAFF.